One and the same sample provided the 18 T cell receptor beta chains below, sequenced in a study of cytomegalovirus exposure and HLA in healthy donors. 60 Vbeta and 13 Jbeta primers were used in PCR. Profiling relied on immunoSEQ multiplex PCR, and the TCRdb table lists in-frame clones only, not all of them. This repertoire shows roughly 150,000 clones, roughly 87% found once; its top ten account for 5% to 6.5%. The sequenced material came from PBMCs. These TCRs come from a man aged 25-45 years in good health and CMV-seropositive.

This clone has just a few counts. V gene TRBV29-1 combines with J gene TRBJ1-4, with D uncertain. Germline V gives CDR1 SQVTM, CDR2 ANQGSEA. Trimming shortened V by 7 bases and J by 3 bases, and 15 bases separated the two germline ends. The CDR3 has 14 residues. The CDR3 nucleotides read TGCAGCGCAGGCCTGGCGGGGTCTAATGAAAAACTGTTTTTT. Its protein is CSAGLAGSNEKLFF. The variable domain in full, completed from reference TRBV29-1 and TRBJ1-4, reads SAVISQKPSRDICQRGTSLTIQCQVDSQVTMMFWYRQQPGQSLTLIATANQGSEATYESGFVIDKFPISRPNLTFSTLTVSNMSPEDSSIYLCSAGLAGSNEKLFFGSGTQLSVL.

In nucleotides, the CDR3 is TGTGCTAGTGGTTTGGCAAACAGGGGGCTGAACACTGAAGCTTTCTTT. It translates to CASGLANRGLNTEAFF. This chain connects TRBV12-5 to TRBJ1-1, with 9 bases that match TRBD1. The length of the CDR3 is 16 residues. The V segment lost 1 base and the J segment 0 bases; nucleotides outside the gene matches: 3. CDR1 is LGHNT, CDR2 FRNRAP, per germline.

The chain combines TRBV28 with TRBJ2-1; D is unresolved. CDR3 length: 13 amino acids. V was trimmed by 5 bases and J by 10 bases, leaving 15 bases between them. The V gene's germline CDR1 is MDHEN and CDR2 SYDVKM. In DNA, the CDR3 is TGTGCCAGCAGTGGAGAACGTGTCACGGAGCAGTTCTTC. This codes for CASSGERVTEQFF.

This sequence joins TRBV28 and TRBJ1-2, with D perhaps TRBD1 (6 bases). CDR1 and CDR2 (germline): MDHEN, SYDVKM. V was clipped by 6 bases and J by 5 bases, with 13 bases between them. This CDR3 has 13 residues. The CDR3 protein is CASSPRGGYGYTF. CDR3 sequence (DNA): TGTGCCAGCAGCCCTAGGGGGGGGTATGGCTACACCTTC.

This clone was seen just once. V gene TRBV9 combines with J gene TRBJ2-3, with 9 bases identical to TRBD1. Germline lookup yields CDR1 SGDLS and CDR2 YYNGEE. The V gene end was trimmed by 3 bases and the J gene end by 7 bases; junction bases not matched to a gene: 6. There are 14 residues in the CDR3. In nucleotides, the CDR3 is TGTGCCAGCAGCGGACGACAGGGGGGTCATACGCAGTATTTT. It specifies CASSGRQGGHTQYF. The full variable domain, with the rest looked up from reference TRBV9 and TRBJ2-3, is DSGVTQTPKHLITATGQRVTLRCSPRSGDLSVYWYQQSLDQGLQFLIQYYNGEERAKGNILERFSAQQFPDLHSELNLSSLELGDSALYFCASSGRQGGHTQYFGPGTRLTVL.

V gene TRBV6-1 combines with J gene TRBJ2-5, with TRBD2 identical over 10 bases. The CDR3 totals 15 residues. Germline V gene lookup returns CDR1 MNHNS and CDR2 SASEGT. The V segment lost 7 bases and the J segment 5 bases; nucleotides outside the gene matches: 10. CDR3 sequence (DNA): TGTGCCAGCACGGTGACTAGCGGGTATCGTGAGACCCAGTACTTC. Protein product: CASTVTSGYRETQYF.

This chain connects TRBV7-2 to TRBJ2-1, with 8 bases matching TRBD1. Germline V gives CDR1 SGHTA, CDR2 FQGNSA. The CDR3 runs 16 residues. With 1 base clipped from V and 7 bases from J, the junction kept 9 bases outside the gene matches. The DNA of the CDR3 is TGTGCCAGCAGCTTAGTCAGGGGGCGATGGGAAAATGAGCAGTTCTTC. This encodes CASSLVRGRWENEQFF.

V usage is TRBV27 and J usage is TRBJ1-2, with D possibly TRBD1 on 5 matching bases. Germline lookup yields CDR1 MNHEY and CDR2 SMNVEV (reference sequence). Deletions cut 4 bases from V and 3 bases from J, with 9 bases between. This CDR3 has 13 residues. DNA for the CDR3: TGTGCCAGCAGTTCTCAGGGTTACTATGGCTACACCTTC. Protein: CASSSQGYYGYTF.

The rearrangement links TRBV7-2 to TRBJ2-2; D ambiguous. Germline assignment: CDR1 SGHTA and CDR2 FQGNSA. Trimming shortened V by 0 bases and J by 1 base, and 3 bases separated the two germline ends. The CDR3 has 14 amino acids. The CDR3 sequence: CASSLAGNTGELFF. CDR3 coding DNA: TGTGCCAGCAGCTTAGCCGGGAACACCGGGGAGCTGTTTTTT.

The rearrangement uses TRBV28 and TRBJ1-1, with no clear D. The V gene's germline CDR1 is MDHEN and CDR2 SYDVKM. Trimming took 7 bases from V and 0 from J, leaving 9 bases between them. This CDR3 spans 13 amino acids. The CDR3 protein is CASIGMVNTEAFF. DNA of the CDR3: TGTGCCAGCATCGGGATGGTGAACACTGAAGCTTTCTTT.

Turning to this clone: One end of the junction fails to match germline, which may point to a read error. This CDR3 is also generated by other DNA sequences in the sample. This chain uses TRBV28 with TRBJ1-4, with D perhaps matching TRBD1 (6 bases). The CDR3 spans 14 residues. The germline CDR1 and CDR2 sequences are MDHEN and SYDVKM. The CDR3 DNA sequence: TGTGCTAGCAGTTTATGGGACAATAATGAAAAACTGTTTTTT. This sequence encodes CASSLWDNNEKLFF.

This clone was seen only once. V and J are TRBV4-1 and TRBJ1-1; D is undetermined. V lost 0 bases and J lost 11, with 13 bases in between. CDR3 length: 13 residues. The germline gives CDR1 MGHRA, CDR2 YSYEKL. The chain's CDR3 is CASSQDRRGQAFF. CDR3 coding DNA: TGCGCCAGCAGCCAAGATCGAAGAGGGCAGGCTTTCTTT.

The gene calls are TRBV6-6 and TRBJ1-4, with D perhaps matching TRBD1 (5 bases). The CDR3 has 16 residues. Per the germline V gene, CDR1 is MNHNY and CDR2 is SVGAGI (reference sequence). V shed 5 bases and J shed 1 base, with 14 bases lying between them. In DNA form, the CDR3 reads TGTGCCAGCAGTGCGGACGATAGGGGAACTAATGAAAAACTGTTTTTT. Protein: CASSADDRGTNEKLFF.

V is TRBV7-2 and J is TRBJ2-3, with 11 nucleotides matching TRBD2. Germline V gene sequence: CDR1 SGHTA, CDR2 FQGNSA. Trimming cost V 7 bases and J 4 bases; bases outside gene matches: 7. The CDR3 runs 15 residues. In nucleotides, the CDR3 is TGTGCCAGCAAATTTAGCGGGGGGGCCCCAGATACGCAGTATTTT. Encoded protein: CASKFSGGAPDTQYF.

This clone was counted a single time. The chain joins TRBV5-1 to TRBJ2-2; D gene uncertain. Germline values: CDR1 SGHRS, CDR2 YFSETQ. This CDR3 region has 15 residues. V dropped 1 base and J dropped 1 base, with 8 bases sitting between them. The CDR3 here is CASSLHVMNTGELFF. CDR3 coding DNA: TGCGCCAGCAGCTTGCATGTCATGAACACCGGGGAGCTGTTTTTT.

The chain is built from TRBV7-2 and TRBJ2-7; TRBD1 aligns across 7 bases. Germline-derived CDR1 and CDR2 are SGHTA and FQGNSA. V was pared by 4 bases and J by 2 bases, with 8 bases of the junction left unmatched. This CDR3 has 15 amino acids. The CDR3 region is CASSSGQDLTYEQYF. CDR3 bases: TGTGCCAGCAGCTCCGGACAGGACCTGACCTACGAGCAGTACTTC.

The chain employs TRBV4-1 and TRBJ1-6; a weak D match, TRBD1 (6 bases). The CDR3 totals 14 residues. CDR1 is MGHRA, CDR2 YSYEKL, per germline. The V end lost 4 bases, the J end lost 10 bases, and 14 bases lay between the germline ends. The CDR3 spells CASSLNRDESPLHF. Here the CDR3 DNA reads TGCGCCAGCAGCCTGAACAGGGATGAGTCACCCCTCCACTTT.

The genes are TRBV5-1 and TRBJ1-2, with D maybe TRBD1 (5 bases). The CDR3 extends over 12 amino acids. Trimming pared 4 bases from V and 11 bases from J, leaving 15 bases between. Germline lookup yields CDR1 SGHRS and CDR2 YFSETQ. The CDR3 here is CASSPGGDWYTF. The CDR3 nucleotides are TGCGCCAGCAGCCCCGGAGGGGACTGGTACACCTTC.